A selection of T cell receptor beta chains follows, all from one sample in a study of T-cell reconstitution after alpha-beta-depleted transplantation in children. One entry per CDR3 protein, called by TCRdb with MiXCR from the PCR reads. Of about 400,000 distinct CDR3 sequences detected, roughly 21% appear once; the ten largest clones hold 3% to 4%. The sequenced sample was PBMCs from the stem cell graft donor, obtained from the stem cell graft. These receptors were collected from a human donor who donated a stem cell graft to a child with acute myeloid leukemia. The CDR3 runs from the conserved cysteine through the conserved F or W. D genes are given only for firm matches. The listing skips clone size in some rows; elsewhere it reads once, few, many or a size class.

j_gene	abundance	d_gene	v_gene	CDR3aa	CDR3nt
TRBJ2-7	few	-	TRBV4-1	CASSQDYRERGAFYEQYF	TGCGCCAGCAGCCAAGATTATCGGGAGAGGGGTGCCTTTTACGAGCAGTACTTC
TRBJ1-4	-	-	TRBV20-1	CSARGYWVEKLFF	TGCAGTGCTAGAGGGTACTGGGTGGAAAAACTGTTTTTT
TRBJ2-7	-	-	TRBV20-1	CSASAGPHEQYF	TGCAGTGCTAGCGCGGGGCCCCACGAGCAGTACTTC
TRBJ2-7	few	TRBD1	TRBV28	CASSSTGTGNEQYF	TGTGCCAGCAGTTCAACCGGGACAGGGAACGAGCAGTACTTC
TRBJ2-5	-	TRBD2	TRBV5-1	CASSLVSGSETQYF	TGCGCCAGCAGCTTGGTCAGCGGGAGTGAGACCCAGTACTTC
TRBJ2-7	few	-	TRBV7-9	CASSSQSPEQYF	TGTGCCAGCAGCTCCCAAAGCCCCGAGCAGTACTTC
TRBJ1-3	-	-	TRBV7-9	CASSGVLSGNTIYF	TGTGCCAGCTCGGGGGTCCTCTCTGGAAACACCATATATTTT
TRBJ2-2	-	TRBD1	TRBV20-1	CSVRTGYTGELFF	TGCAGTGTTAGGACAGGGTACACCGGGGAGCTGTTTTTT
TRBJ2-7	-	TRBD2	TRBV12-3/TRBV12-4	CASSPLGLAGGYEQYF	TGTGCCAGCAGTCCCTTGGGACTAGCGGGAGGATACGAGCAGTACTTC
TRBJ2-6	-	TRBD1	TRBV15	CATSREFWTGDPGANVLTF	TGTGCCACCAGCAGAGAATTCTGGACAGGGGACCCTGGGGCCAACGTCCTGACTTTC
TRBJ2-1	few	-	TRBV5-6	CASSSPGREFF	TGTGCCAGCAGCTCTCCGGGACGAGAGTTCTTC
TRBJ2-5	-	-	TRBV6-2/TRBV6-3	CASSYKGGTQETQYF	TGTGCCAGCAGTTACAAAGGGGGGACCCAAGAGACCCAGTACTTC
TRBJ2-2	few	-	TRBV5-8	CASSLGQISNAGELFF	TGTGCCAGCAGCTTGGGACAGATATCGAACGCCGGGGAGCTGTTTTTT
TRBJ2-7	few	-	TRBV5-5	CASRDDIINYEQYF	TGTGCCAGCAGAGATGACATAATCAACTACGAGCAGTACTTC
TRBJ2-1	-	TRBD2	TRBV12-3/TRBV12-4	CASSPIGLADEQFF	TGTGCCAGCAGCCCAATCGGACTAGCGGATGAGCAGTTCTTC
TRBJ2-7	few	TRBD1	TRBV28	CASRTRGRYEQYF	TGTGCCAGCAGAACCAGGGGGCGATACGAGCAGTACTTC
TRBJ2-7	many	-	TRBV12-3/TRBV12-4	CASSLASHEQYF	TGTGCCAGCAGTTTAGCCAGCCACGAGCAGTACTTC
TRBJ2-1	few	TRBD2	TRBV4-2	CASSLSNWVAGDSYNEQFF	TGTGCCAGCAGCCTCTCTAATTGGGTAGCGGGGGACTCCTACAATGAGCAGTTCTTC
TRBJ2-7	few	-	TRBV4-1	CASSQEGLLSSYEQYF	TGCGCCAGCAGCCAAGAGGGACTCCTAAGCTCCTACGAGCAGTACTTC
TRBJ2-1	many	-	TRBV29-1	CSVDWRSYNEQFF	TGCAGCGTTGATTGGAGGTCCTACAATGAGCAGTTCTTC
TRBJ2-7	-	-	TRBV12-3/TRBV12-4	CASSSREAYEQYF	TGTGCCAGCAGTTCCAGGGAAGCCTACGAGCAGTACTTC
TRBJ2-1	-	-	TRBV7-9	CASSLNQGGQFF	TGTGCCAGCAGCTTGAATCAGGGTGGTCAGTTCTTC
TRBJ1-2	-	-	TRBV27	CASSLNGYGYTF	TGTGCCAGCAGTTTGAATGGTTATGGCTACACCTTC
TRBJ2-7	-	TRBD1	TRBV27	CASMYRDRGGYEQYF	TGTGCCAGCATGTACCGGGACAGGGGCGGCTACGAGCAGTACTTC
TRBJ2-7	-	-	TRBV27	CASSSAGHFKLSYEQYF	TGTGCCAGCAGTTCCGCGGGACACTTTAAACTTTCCTACGAGCAGTACTTC
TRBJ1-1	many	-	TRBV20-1	CSALGDGGTEAFF	TGCAGTGCTCTTGGGGATGGAGGTACCGAAGCTTTCTTT
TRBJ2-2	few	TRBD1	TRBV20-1	CSASPFPPGQGKNTGELFF	TGCAGTGCTAGTCCCTTTCCTCCGGGACAGGGGAAAAACACCGGGGAGCTGTTTTTT
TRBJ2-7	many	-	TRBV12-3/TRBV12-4	CASSQGGSSYEQYF	TGTGCCAGCAGTCAGGGGGGGAGCTCCTACGAGCAGTACTTC
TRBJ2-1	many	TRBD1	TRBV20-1	CSAYKPGQGRNEQFF	TGCAGTGCTTATAAACCGGGACAGGGCAGGAATGAGCAGTTCTTC
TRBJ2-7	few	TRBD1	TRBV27	CASSLSPSRGRVYEQYF	TGTGCCAGCAGTTTATCCCCTTCCAGGGGGCGCGTATACGAGCAGTACTTC
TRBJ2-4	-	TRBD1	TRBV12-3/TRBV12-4	CASSTEDRIQYF	TGTGCCAGCAGCACCGAGGACAGGATTCAGTACTTC
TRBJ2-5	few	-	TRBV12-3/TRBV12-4	CASMARAETQYF	TGTGCCAGCATGGCGAGGGCAGAGACCCAGTACTTC
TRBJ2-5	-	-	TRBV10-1	CASSDGRKETQYF	TGCGCCAGCAGTGATGGGCGGAAAGAGACCCAGTACTTC
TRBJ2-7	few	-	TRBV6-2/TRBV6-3	CASSRDAASHEQYF	TGTGCCAGCAGTAGGGATGCGGCTTCCCACGAGCAGTACTTC
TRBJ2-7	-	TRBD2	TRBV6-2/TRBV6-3	CASSRAGGLYEQYF	TGTGCCAGCAGTAGGGCGGGAGGCCTCTACGAGCAGTACTTC
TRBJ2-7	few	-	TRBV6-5	CASSYGQVPGEQYF	TGTGCCAGCAGTTACGGGCAGGTCCCGGGCGAGCAGTACTTC
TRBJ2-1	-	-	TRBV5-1	CASSLDSGSYNEQFF	TGCGCCAGCAGCTTGGATAGCGGCTCCTACAATGAGCAGTTCTTC
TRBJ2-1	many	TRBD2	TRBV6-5	CASSYSTSGSGNEQFF	TGTGCCAGCAGTTACTCAACTAGCGGGAGTGGGAATGAGCAGTTCTTC
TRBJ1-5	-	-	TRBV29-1	CSVEDSPQEGNQPQHF	TGCAGCGTTGAAGATTCCCCCCAAGAGGGCAATCAGCCCCAGCATTTT
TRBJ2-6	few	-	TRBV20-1	CSATAPGANVLTF	TGCAGTGCTACCGCGCCTGGGGCCAACGTCCTGACTTTC